One sample yielded the 25 T cell receptor beta chains listed below, sequenced in a study of cytomegalovirus exposure and HLA in healthy donors. 13 Jbeta primers and 60 Vbeta primers were used for the PCR. Method: immunoSEQ multiplex PCR; TCRdb's copy keeps in-frame clones and lacks some. The data hold about 160,000 clones, with approximately 80% observed a single time. Sequencing was performed on PBMCs. All receptors come from a man between 45 and 60 years old in good health and CMV-seropositive.

This sequence joins TRBV2 and TRBJ1-2; D unresolved. The length of the CDR3 is 13 residues. V lost 3 bases to trimming and J lost 1 base, with 6 bases between them. CDR1 SNHLY and CDR2 FYNNEI come from the germline V gene. CDR3 protein: CASSDEVNYGYTF. The CDR3 DNA reads TGTGCCAGCAGTGACGAGGTTAACTATGGCTACACCTTC.

A few counts support this clone. The chain employs TRBV7-8 and TRBJ1-2, with 8 nucleotides matching TRBD1. V was pared by 0 bases and J by 2 bases, with 11 bases of the junction left unmatched. CDR1 SGHVS and CDR2 FQNEAQ come from the germline V gene. The CDR3 spans 18 residues. CDR3 loop: CASSLARRQGIVNYGYTF. The CDR3 coding sequence is TGTGCCAGCAGCTTAGCTAGGAGACAGGGGATCGTAAACTATGGCTACACCTTC. The whole variable domain, filled in from reference TRBV7-8 and TRBJ1-2, reads GAGVSQSPRYKVAKRGQDVALRCDPISGHVSLFWYQQALGQGPEFLTYFQNEAQLDKSGLPSDRFFAERPEGSVSTLKIQRTQQEDSAVYLCASSLARRQGIVNYGYTFGSGTRLTVV.

In its sample, this clone was seen a few times. The J gene is TRBJ2-1, the V gene TRBV10-2, with TRBD2 matching 8 bases. Germline V CDR1 and CDR2: WSHSY, SAAADI. The trim removed 2 bases at V and 10 bases at J, leaving 4 bases unmatched. The CDR3 sequence is 13 residues long. CDR3 coding DNA: TGCGCCAGCAGTGAGCAATCTAGCGGGGAGCAGTTCTTC. This gives the protein CASSEQSSGEQFF.

V and J are TRBV15 and TRBJ1-1; D is possibly TRBD1 (6 bases). Germline values: CDR1 LNHNV, CDR2 YYDKDF (reference sequence). Deletions cut 2 bases from V and 1 base from J, with 8 bases between. CDR3 length: 14 residues. This chain's CDR3 is CATSRPGQNTEAFF. The CDR3 nucleotides read TGTGCCACCAGCAGACCGGGACAGAACACTGAAGCTTTCTTT.

The chain employs TRBV7-9 and TRBJ2-2, with D possibly TRBD1 on 5 matching bases. CDR3 length: 17 residues. Germline values: CDR1 SEHNR, CDR2 FQNEAQ (reference sequence). V lost 7 bases and J lost 0, with 18 bases in between. CDR3 region: CASNPRPSGTNTGELFF. The CDR3 DNA reads TGTGCCAGCAACCCACGCCCCTCAGGGACGAACACCGGGGAGCTGTTTTTT.

This chain links TRBV7-9 with TRBJ1-5; possibly TRBD1 for D (6 bases). CDR3 length equals 12 residues. V lost 6 bases, J lost 14 bases, and 17 bases lay in between. In germline, CDR1 is SEHNR, CDR2 FQNEAQ (reference sequence). CDR3 bases: TGTGCCAGCAGTTTACCGCGGGGGCAAAAGCATTTT. This translates into CASSLPRGQKHF.

V and J are TRBV7-9 and TRBJ2-7; 9 nucleotides line up with TRBD1. Germline-derived CDR1 and CDR2 are SEHNR and FQNEAQ (reference sequence). This CDR3 spans 15 amino acids. Losses at the gene ends were 8 bases for V and 7 bases for J; bases not matched to a gene: 15. CDR3 DNA: TGTGCCAGCGCCTTCATACGGACAGGGGCGGAGGAGCAGTACTTC. It specifies CASAFIRTGAEEQYF.

This chain connects TRBV6-5 to TRBJ1-2; 9 bases align to TRBD1. Germline V gene data show CDR1 as MNHEY and CDR2 as SVGAGI. V lost 4 bases and J lost 5; bases outside the gene matches: 8. There are 15 residues in the CDR3. CDR3 loop: CASSSGQGLWYGYTF. In DNA form, the CDR3 reads TGTGCCAGCAGTTCCGGACAGGGGCTTTGGTATGGCTACACCTTC.

The chain combines TRBV5-1 with TRBJ2-3; 11 bases are a match to TRBD2. The CDR3 spans 16 residues. V lost 0 bases to trimming and J lost 2 bases; unmatched junction nucleotides: 2. Germline-derived CDR1 and CDR2 are SGHRS and YFSETQ. CDR3 bases: TGCGCCAGCAGCTTGGTACTAGCGGGGGCCACAGATACGCAGTATTTT. Translating it yields CASSLVLAGATDTQYF.

The chain recombines TRBV7-2 with TRBJ1-1, with D perhaps TRBD1 (5 bases). Trimming pared 1 base from V and 0 bases from J, leaving 15 bases between. The germline gives CDR1 SGHTA, CDR2 FQGNSA. This CDR3 is built from 17 residues. Here the CDR3 reads CASSLGAGRAMNTEAFF. CDR3 in DNA: TGTGCCAGCAGCTTAGGGGCCGGCAGGGCCATGAACACTGAAGCTTTCTTT.

The gene calls are TRBV7-2 and TRBJ2-2; tentative D call: TRBD2 (7 bases). The CDR3 runs to 15 residues. With 0 bases removed from V and 7 bases from J, the gap between germline ends came to 12 bases. Germline-derived CDR1 and CDR2 are SGHTA and FQGNSA. Here the CDR3 DNA reads TGTGCCAGCAGCTTAGCGGGGGGGCGGGGCGGGGAGCTGTTTTTT. Its protein is CASSLAGGRGGELFF.

The gene calls are TRBV19 and TRBJ1-1, with 8 bases aligning to TRBD1. Germline CDR1 reads LNHDA; CDR2 reads SQIVND (reference sequence). With 0 bases clipped from V and 5 bases from J, the junction kept 2 bases outside the gene matches. CDR3 length equals 14 residues. The CDR3 is CASSIDRGLTEAFF. CDR3 in DNA: TGTGCCAGTAGTATAGACAGGGGGCTAACTGAAGCTTTCTTT.

The gene calls are TRBV10-3 and TRBJ2-7, with 10 bases aligning to TRBD2. Trimming at V came to 6 bases and at J to 2 bases, leaving 4 bases not matched to a gene. Germline V CDR1 and CDR2: ENHRY, SYGVKD. The CDR3 covers 14 residues. The CDR3 sequence: CAISPLAGTYEQYF. CDR3 DNA sequence: TGTGCCATCAGCCCACTAGCGGGGACCTACGAGCAGTACTTC.

This clone was observed a single time. The J gene is TRBJ2-7, the V gene TRBV30, with TRBD2 identical over 7 bases. The trim removed 5 bases at V and 1 base at J, leaving 8 bases unmatched. The CDR3 runs 14 residues. Per germline, CDR1 GTSNPN and CDR2 SVGIG (reference sequence). CDR3 residues: CAWGGVWPSYEQYF. CDR3 DNA: TGTGCCTGGGGGGGGGTTTGGCCTTCCTACGAGCAGTACTTC.

This chain joins TRBV7-2 and TRBJ1-1, with D unclear. Trimming stripped 5 bases from V and 5 bases from J, with 6 bases between. Germline CDR1 reads SGHTA; CDR2 reads FQGNSA. The CDR3 totals 11 residues. CDR3 in DNA: TGTGCCAGCAGCCTAATTACTGAAGCTTTCTTT. Protein: CASSLITEAFF. Full variable domain (outside the CDR3, taken from reference TRBV7-2 and TRBJ1-1): GAGVSQSPSNKVTEKGKDVELRCDPISGHTALYWYRQSLGQGLEFLIYFQGNSAPDKSGLPSDRFSAERTGGSVSTLTIQRTQQEDSAVYLCASSLITEAFFGQGTRLTVV.

The rearrangement uses TRBV2 and TRBJ1-1; D possibly corresponds to TRBD1 (5 bases). V dropped 7 bases and J dropped 2 bases, with 11 bases sitting between them. The CDR3 runs 13 residues. Germline V gene sequence: CDR1 SNHLY, CDR2 FYNNEI. In nucleotides, the CDR3 is TGTGCCAGCACCTCGACAGTAAACACTGAAGCTTTCTTT. The encoded protein is CASTSTVNTEAFF.

This chain links TRBV29-1 with TRBJ1-2; the D gene is possibly TRBD1 (6 bases). Trimming removed 1 base from V and 4 bases from J, with 10 bases in between. The CDR3 consists of 13 residues. The germline V gene has CDR1 SQVTM and CDR2 ANQGSEA. CDR3: CSVEGQDLYGYTF. CDR3 nucleotide sequence: TGCAGCGTTGAAGGACAGGACCTCTATGGCTACACCTTC.

CDR3 protein: CASSLAPSRQGAYEQYF. The CDR3 DNA sequence: TGTGCCAGCAGCTTAGCGCCCTCCCGACAGGGAGCCTACGAGCAGTACTTC. This rearrangement joins TRBV11-3 to TRBJ2-7; 7 bases line up with TRBD1. CDR1 and CDR2 (germline): SGHNT, YENEEA. The CDR3 totals 17 residues. V trimming: 1 base; J trimming: 2 bases; junction bases outside the gene matches: 11.

The chain uses TRBV2 and TRBJ1-4; weak D call: TRBD1 (6 bases). V shed 6 bases and J shed 7 bases, with 12 bases lying between them. Germline V gene lookup returns CDR1 SNHLY and CDR2 FYNNEI. The CDR3 sequence is 13 residues long. CDR3 bases: TGTGCCAGCAGACCCCAGGGGACTGAAAAACTGTTTTTT. It translates to CASRPQGTEKLFF.

V usage is TRBV13 and J usage is TRBJ2-3; 9 bases map to TRBD1. CDR1 and CDR2 (germline): PRHDT, FYEKMQ (reference sequence). The CDR3 consists of 14 residues. V lost 4 bases, J lost 4 bases, and 3 bases stayed unmatched. CDR3 sequence: CASSSTGGADTQYF. The CDR3 nucleotides are TGTGCCAGCAGCTCGACAGGGGGTGCAGATACGCAGTATTTT. Filled out from reference TRBV13 and TRBJ2-3, the complete variable domain reads AAGVIQSPRHLIKEKRETATLKCYPIPRHDTVYWYQQGPGQDPQFLISFYEKMQSDKGSIPDRFSAQQFSDYHSELNMSSLELGDSALYFCASSSTGGADTQYFGPGTRLTVL.

V and J are TRBV15 and TRBJ2-3, with TRBD2 identical over 7 bases. CDR1 and CDR2 (germline): LNHNV, YYDKDF (reference sequence). J was trimmed by 3 bases and V by 0 bases; bases with no gene match: 12. This CDR3 contains 18 residues. CDR3 nucleotide sequence: TGTGCCACCAGCAGAGATCAAGGGCTAGCGGAAAAGACAGATACGCAGTATTTT. Translated, it gives CATSRDQGLAEKTDTQYF.

The chain combines TRBV6-5 with TRBJ1-2; 7 bases align to TRBD1. Per germline, CDR1 MNHEY and CDR2 SVGAGI. V was pared by 5 bases and J by 8 bases, with 2 bases of the junction left unmatched. The CDR3 runs 11 residues. The CDR3 region has the DNA TGTGCCAGCAGTGACAGGGTCGGCTACACCTTC. Translating gives CASSDRVGYTF.

The J gene is TRBJ2-4, the V gene TRBV6-1; no definite D call. CDR1 MNHNS and CDR2 SASEGT come from the germline V gene. V lost 0 bases to trimming and J lost 7 bases, with 13 bases between them. The CDR3 covers 15 residues. The CDR3 here is CASSEAEVVGNIQYF. CDR3 DNA sequence: TGTGCCAGCAGTGAAGCAGAGGTGGTCGGCAACATTCAGTACTTC.

This chain joins TRBV11-2 and TRBJ2-3; the D gene is possibly TRBD1 (5 bases). The germline V gene has CDR1 SGHAT and CDR2 FQNNGV. Trimming shortened V by 0 bases and J by 6 bases, and 16 bases separated the two germline ends. This CDR3 has 16 residues. The CDR3, as DNA: TGTGCCAGCAGCTTAGAGACAGCCCACGTATCGGATACGCAGTATTTT. Amino acid sequence: CASSLETAHVSDTQYF.

This clone turned up a few times. The chain is built from TRBV7-2 and TRBJ1-5; 8 bases map to TRBD1. CDR1 and CDR2 (germline): SGHTA, FQGNSA. The CDR3 sequence is 16 residues long. V dropped 1 base and J dropped 6; count of bases not matched to a gene: 8. The CDR3, as DNA: TGTGCCAGCAGCTTAGGGGGTACAGGGGGTAGTCAGCCCCAGCATTTT. It is translated as CASSLGGTGGSQPQHF.